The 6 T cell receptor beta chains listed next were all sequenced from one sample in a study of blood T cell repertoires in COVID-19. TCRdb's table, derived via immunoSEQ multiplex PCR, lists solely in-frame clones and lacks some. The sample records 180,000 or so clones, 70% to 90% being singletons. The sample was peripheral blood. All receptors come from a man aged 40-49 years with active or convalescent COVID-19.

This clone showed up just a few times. The CDR3 DNA reads TGTGCCAGCAGCCAAGGGAGGGTAACCTACAATGAGCAGTTCTTC. Its protein is CASSQGRVTYNEQFF. The genes are TRBV3-1 (or the pseudogene TRBV3-2) and TRBJ2-1; D may be TRBD2 (6 bases). The ends were cut back, 1 base at V and 2 bases at J, with 9 bases in the middle. Germline values: CDR1 LGHDT, CDR2 YNNKEL (reference sequence). This CDR3 comprises 15 residues.

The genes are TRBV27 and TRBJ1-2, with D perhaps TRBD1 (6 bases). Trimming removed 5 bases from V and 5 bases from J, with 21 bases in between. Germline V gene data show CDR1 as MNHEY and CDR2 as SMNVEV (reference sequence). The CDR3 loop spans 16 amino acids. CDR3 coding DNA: TGTGCCAGCAGTCACCGTCAGGGGCCCGACCCATATGGCTACACCTTC. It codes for CASSHRQGPDPYGYTF.

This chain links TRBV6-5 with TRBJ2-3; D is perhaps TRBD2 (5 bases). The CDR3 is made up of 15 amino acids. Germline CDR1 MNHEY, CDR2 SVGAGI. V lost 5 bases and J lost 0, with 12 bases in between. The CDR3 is CASSLLAVSTDTQYF. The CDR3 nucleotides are TGTGCCAGCAGTCTTCTAGCTGTTAGCACAGATACGCAGTATTTT.

CDR3 sequence: CASSWTVSTDTQYF. In DNA, the CDR3 is TGTGCCAGCAGCTGGACAGTATCCACAGATACGCAGTATTTT. This chain links TRBV7-2 with TRBJ2-3; TRBD1 might be the D (6 bases). With 4 bases removed from V and 2 bases from J, the gap between germline ends came to 10 bases. Germline V gene data show CDR1 as SGHTA and CDR2 as FQGNSA. The CDR3 spans 14 residues.

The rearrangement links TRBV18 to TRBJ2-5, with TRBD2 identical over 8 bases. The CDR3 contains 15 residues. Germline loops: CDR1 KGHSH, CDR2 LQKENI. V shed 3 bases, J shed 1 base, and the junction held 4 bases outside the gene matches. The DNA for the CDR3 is TGTGCCAGCTCACCCTCCGGGACTAGCCAAGAGACCCAGTACTTC. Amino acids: CASSPSGTSQETQYF.

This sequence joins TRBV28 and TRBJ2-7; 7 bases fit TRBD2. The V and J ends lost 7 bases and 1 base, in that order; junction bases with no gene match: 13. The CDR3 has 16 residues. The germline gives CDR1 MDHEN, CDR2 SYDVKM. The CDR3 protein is CASKSPIVGGSYEQYF. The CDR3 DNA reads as TGTGCCAGCAAAAGCCCAATAGTGGGGGGGTCCTACGAGCAGTACTTC.